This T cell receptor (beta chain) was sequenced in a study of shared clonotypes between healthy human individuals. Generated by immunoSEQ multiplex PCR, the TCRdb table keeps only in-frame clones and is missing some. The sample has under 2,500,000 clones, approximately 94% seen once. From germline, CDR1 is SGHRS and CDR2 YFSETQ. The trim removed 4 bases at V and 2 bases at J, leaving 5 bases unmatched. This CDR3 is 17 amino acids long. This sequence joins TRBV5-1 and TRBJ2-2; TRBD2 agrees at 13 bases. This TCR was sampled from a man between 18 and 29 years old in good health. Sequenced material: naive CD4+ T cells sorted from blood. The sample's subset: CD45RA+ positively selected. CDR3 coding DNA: TGCGCCAGCAGCCCGACTAGCGGGAGGACCAACACCGGGGAGCTGTTTTTT. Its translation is CASSPTSGRTNTGELFF. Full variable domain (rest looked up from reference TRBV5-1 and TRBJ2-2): KAGVTQTPRYLIKTRGQQVTLSCSPISGHRSVSWYQQTPGQGLQFLFEYFSETQRNKGNFPGRFSGRQFSNSRSEMNVSTLELGDSALYLCASSPTSGRTNTGELFFGEGSRLTVL.